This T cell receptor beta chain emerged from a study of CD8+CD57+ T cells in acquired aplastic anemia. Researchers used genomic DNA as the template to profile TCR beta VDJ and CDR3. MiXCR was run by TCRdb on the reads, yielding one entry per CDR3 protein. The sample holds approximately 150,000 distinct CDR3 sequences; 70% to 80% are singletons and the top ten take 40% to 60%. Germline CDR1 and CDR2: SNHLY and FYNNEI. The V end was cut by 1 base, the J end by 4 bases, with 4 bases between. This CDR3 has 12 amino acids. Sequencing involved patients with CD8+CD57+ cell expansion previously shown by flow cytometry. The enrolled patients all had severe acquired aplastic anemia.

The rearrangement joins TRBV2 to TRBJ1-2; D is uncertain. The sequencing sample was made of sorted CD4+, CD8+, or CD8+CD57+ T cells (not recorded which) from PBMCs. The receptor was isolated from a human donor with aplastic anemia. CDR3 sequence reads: CASSEVLYGYTF. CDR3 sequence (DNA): TGTGCCAGCAGTGAAGTCCTCTATGGCTACACCTTC.